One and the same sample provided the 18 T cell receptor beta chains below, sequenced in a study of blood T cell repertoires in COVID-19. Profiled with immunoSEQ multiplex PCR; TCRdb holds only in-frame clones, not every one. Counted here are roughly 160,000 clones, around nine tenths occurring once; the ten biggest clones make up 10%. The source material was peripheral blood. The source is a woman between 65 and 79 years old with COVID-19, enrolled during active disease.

The CDR3 spells CASSLTGGIRSETQYF. CDR3 in DNA: TGCGCCAGCAGCTTGACTGGCGGTATACGGTCGGAGACCCAGTACTTC. The rearrangement uses TRBV5-1 and TRBJ2-5; no definite D call. CDR3 length: 16 amino acids. Germline lookup yields CDR1 SGHRS and CDR2 YFSETQ. The V gene lost 1 base and the J gene lost 5 bases, with 18 bases spanning the gap.

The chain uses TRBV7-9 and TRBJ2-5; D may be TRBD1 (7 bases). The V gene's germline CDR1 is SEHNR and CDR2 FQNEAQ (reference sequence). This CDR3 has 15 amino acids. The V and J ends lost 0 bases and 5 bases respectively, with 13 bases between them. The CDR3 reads CASSLAQGGGETQYF. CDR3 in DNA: TGTGCCAGCAGCTTAGCCCAGGGGGGCGGCGAGACCCAGTACTTC.

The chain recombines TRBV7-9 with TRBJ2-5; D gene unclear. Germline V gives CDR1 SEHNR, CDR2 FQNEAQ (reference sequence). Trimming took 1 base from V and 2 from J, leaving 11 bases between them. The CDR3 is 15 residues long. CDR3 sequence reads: CASSLGASQQETQYF. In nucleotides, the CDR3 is TGTGCCAGCAGCTTAGGGGCGTCTCAACAAGAGACCCAGTACTTC.

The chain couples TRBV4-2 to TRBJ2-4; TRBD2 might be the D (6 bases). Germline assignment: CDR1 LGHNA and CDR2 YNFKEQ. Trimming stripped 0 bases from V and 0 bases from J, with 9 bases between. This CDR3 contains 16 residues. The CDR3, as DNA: TGTGCCAGCAGCCAAGACGCGGGGATAGCCAAAAACATTCAGTACTTC. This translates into CASSQDAGIAKNIQYF.

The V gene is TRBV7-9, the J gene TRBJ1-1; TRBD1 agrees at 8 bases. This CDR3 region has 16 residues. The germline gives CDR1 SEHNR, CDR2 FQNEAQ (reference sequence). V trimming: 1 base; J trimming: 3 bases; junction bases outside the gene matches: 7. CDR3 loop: CASSLGPGGADTEAFF. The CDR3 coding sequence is TGTGCCAGCAGCTTAGGGCCAGGGGGCGCCGACACTGAAGCTTTCTTT.

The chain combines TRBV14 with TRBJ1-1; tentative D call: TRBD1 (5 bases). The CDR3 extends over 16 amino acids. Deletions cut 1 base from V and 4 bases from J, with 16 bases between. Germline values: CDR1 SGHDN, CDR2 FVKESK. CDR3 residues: CASSQVGAGSGTEAFF. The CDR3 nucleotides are TGTGCCAGCAGCCAAGTTGGGGCGGGATCTGGCACTGAAGCTTTCTTT. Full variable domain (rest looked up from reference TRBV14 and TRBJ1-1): EAGVTQFPSHSVIEKGQTVTLRCDPISGHDNLYWYRRVMGKEIKFLLHFVKESKQDESGMPNNRFLAERTGGTYSTLKVQPAELEDSGVYFCASSQVGAGSGTEAFFGQGTRLTVV.

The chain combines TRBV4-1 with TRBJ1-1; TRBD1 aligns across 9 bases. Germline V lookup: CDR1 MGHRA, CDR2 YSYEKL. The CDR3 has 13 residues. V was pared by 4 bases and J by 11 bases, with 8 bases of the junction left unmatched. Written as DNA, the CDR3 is TGCGCCAGCAGCCCCAAGGGACAGGGTGTTGCTTTCTTT. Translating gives CASSPKGQGVAFF.

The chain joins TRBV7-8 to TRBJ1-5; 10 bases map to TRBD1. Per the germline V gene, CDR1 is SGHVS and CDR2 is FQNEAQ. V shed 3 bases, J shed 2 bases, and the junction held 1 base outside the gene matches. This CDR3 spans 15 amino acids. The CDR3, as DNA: TGTGCCAGCAGCTTTGGGACAGGGGGCAATCAGCCCCAGCATTTT. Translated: CASSFGTGGNQPQHF.

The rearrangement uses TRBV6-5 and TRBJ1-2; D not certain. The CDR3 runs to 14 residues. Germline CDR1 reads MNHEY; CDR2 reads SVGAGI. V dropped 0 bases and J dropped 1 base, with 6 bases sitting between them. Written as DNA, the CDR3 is TGTGCCAGCAGTTACTCGGCCTTTAACTATGGCTACACCTTC. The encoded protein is CASSYSAFNYGYTF.

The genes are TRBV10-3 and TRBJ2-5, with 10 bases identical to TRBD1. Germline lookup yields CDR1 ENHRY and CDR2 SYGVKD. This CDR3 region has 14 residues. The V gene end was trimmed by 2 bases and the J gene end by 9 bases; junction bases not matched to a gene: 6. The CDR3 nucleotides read TGTGCCATCAGTGAGAGGGACAGGGGATTGTCCCAGTACTTC. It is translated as CAISERDRGLSQYF.

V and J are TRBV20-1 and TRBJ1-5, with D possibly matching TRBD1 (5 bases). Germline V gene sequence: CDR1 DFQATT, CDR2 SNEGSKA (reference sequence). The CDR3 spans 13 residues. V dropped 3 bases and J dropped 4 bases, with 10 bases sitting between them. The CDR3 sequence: CSASSGFNQPQHF. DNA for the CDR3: TGCAGTGCTAGTTCAGGGTTTAATCAGCCCCAGCATTTT.

Written as DNA, the CDR3 is TGCGCCAGCAGCCGGGACAGGACGAACACTGAAGCTTTCTTT. Encoded protein: CASSRDRTNTEAFF. The V and J genes are TRBV5-1 and TRBJ1-1; 8 positions match TRBD1. This CDR3 spans 14 amino acids. Germline lookup yields CDR1 SGHRS and CDR2 YFSETQ. With 4 bases clipped from V and 1 base from J, the junction kept 3 bases outside the gene matches. Full variable domain (outside the CDR3, taken from reference TRBV5-1 and TRBJ1-1): KAGVTQTPRYLIKTRGQQVTLSCSPISGHRSVSWYQQTPGQGLQFLFEYFSETQRNKGNFPGRFSGRQFSNSRSEMNVSTLELGDSALYLCASSRDRTNTEAFFGQGTRLTVV.

CDR3 protein: CASSKQLLLSGNTIYF. CDR3 nucleotide sequence: TGTGCCAGCAGTAAACAGCTTTTACTCTCTGGAAACACCATATATTTT. V is TRBV2 and J is TRBJ1-3, with D hard to call. The CDR3 covers 16 residues. CDR1 and CDR2 (germline): SNHLY, FYNNEI. V was trimmed by 5 bases and J by 0 bases, leaving 14 bases between them. The complete variable domain, with remaining parts taken from reference TRBV2 and TRBJ1-3, reads EPEVTQTPSHQVTQMGQEVILRCVPISNHLYFYWYRQILGQKVEFLVSFYNNEISEKSEIFDDQFSVERPDGSNFTLKIRSTKLEDSAMYFCASSKQLLLSGNTIYFGEGSWLTVV.

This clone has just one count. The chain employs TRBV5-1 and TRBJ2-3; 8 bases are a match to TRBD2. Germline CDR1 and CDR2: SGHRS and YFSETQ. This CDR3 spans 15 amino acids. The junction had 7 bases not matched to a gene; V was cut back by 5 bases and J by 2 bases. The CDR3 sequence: CASRWGGGNTDTQYF. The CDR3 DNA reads TGCGCCAGCAGGTGGGGCGGGGGGAACACAGATACGCAGTATTTT.

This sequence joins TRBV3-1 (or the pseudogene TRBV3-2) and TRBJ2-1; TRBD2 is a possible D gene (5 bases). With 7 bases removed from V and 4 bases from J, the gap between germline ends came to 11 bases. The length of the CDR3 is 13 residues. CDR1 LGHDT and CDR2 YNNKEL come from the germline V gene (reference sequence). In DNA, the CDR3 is TGTGCCAGCACGGGAATGGTGTACAATGAGCAGTTCTTC. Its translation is CASTGMVYNEQFF.

CDR3 protein: CASSDQRVLIGDTIYF. The CDR3 DNA is TGTGCCAGCAGTGATCAACGGGTCTTAATCGGAGACACCATATATTTT. This chain connects TRBV2 to TRBJ1-3; D is ambiguous. V was pared by 3 bases and J by 8 bases, with 20 bases between. CDR3 length equals 16 residues. Germline loops: CDR1 SNHLY, CDR2 FYNNEI.

CDR3 residues: CASSTGGGGKLFF. As DNA, the CDR3 is TGTGCCAGCAGTACAGGGGGCGGGGGAAAACTGTTTTTT. The chain employs TRBV6-5 and TRBJ1-4, with 9 bases matching TRBD1. V lost 5 bases, J lost 10 bases, and 5 bases stayed unmatched. Germline assignment: CDR1 MNHEY and CDR2 SVGAGI. CDR3 length equals 13 residues.

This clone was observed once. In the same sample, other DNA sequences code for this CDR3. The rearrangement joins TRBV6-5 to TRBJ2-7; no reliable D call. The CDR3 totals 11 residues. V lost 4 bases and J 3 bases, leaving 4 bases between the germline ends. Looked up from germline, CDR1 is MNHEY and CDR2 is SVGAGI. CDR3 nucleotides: TGTGCCAGCAGTTCCTACTACGAGCAGTACTTC. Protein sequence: CASSSYYEQYF.